This T cell receptor beta chain was sequenced for a study of Tregs in tolerant kidney transplant recipients. About the research overall: Recipients received nonmyeloablative bone marrow transplants from related graft donors, with transient mixed chimerism.

General observations from the study: No direct test of biological reproducibility was done here.

The CDR3 sequence is 16 residues long. Germline V gives CDR1 SGHVS, CDR2 FQNEAQ. Unmatched junction bases numbered 5, after V lost 3 bases and J lost 3 bases. This clone has just one count. Its antigen is unknown. Thawed PBMCs were FACS-sorted into unstimulated CD4+CD25+CD127- regulatory T cells, CD4+CD25- non-regulatory cells, CD4 and CD8 cells. TCRdb's table, derived via immunoSEQ multiplex PCR, lists solely in-frame clones and lacks some. The profile covers over 60,000 clones, with 95% to 98% appearing a single time and approximately 0.56% taken by the ten largest. The chain carries TRBV7-8 and TRBJ1-1; the match to TRBD1 covers 12 bases. The TCR was taken from a human donor who received a combined kidney and bone marrow transplant. The sample consisted of CD4+ T cells from blood, taken before the transplant. CDR3 coding DNA: TGTGCCAGCAGCTTTTCCGGGACAGGGGGCTACACTGAAGCTTTCTTT. This translates into CASSFSGTGGYTEAFF.